Below, 2 T cell receptor beta chains from the same sample are listed, as sequenced in a study of T cell responses to AZD1222 COVID-19 vaccine. Generated by immunoSEQ multiplex PCR, the TCRdb table keeps only in-frame clones and is missing some. Here the sample spans around 160,000 clones, roughly 86% being singletons. Here the sequenced sample was peripheral blood, taken on day 0 of AZD1222 vaccination. All receptors derive from an adult in good health.

The V call is TRBV7-2, the J call TRBJ2-1, with 7 bases identical to TRBD2. Germline V lookup: CDR1 SGHTA, CDR2 FQGNSA. Germline trimming cut 3 bases from V and 5 bases from J; bases unmatched to any gene: 7. The CDR3 has 15 amino acids. The CDR3 loop is CASSLSGRADNEQFF. DNA for the CDR3: TGTGCCAGCAGCTTGAGTGGGAGGGCTGACAATGAGCAGTTCTTC.

The chain links TRBV10-3 to TRBJ1-3, with D hard to call. CDR1 is ENHRY and CDR2 is SYGVKD in the germline V gene. The CDR3 runs 16 residues. The ends were cut back, 0 bases at V and 0 bases at J, with 9 bases in the middle. The CDR3, as DNA: TGTGCCATCAGTGAGTCCCCTCCAACCTCTGGAAACACCATATATTTT. Its protein product is CAISESPPTSGNTIYF.